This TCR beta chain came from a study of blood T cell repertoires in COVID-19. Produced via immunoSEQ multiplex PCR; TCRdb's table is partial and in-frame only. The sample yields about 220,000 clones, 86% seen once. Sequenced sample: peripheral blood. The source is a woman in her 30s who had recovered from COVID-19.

The CDR3 DNA sequence: TGTGCCAGCAGTTACTCCGGCGGGTGGAGCAATGAGCAGTTCTTC. It specifies CASSYSGGWSNEQFF. The chain recombines TRBV6-5 with TRBJ2-1; perhaps TRBD2 as D (5 bases). The CDR3 consists of 15 residues. Trimming shortened V by 0 bases and J by 6 bases, and 12 bases separated the two germline ends. Germline V gene lookup returns CDR1 MNHEY and CDR2 SVGAGI.